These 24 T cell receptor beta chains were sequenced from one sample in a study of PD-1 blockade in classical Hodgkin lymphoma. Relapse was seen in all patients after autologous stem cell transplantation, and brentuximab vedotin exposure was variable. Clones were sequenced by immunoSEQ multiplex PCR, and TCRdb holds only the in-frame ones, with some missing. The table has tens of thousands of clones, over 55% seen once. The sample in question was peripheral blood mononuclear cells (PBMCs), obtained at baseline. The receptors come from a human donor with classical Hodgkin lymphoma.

The CDR3 DNA sequence: TGTGCCAGCAGCTTAGGGGGGTCCGCCTACAATGAGCAGTTCTTC. Amino acids: CASSLGGSAYNEQFF. The chain couples TRBV7-2 to TRBJ2-1, with D perhaps assigned TRBD1 or TRBD2 (5 bases each). Germline CDR1 reads SGHTA; CDR2 reads FQGNSA. The CDR3 consists of 15 residues. Trimming took off 1 base at V and 2 bases at J, with 9 bases between the two ends. The entire variable domain, with the rest obtained from reference TRBV7-2 and TRBJ2-1, is as follows: GAGVSQSPSNKVTEKGKDVELRCDPISGHTALYWYRQSLGQGLEFLIYFQGNSAPDKSGLPSDRFSAERTGGSVSTLTIQRTQQEDSAVYLCASSLGGSAYNEQFFGPGTRLTVL.

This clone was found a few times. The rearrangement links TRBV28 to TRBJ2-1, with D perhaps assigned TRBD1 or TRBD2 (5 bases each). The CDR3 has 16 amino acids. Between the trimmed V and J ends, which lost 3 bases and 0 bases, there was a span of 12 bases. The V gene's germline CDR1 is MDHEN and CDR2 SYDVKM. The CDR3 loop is CASSFRPGSSYNEQFF. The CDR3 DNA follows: TGTGCCAGCAGTTTTCGTCCAGGGAGCTCCTACAATGAGCAGTTCTTC. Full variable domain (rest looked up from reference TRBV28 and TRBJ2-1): DVKVTQSSRYLVKRTGEKVFLECVQDMDHENMFWYRQDPGLGLRLIYFSYDVKMKEKGDIPEGYSVSREKKERFSLILESASTNQTSMYLCASSFRPGSSYNEQFFGPGTRLTVL.

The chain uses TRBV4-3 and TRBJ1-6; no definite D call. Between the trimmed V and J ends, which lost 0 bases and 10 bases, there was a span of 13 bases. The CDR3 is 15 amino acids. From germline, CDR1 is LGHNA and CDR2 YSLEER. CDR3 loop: CASSQDGMDGSPLHF. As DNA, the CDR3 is TGCGCCAGCAGCCAAGACGGGATGGATGGGTCACCCCTCCACTTT.

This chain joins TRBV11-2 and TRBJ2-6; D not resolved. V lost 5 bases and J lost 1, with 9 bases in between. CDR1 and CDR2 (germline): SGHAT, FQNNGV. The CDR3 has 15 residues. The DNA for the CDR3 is TGTGCCAGCAGCCCCCCCAGGTCTGGGGCCAACGTCCTGACTTTC. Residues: CASSPPRSGANVLTF.

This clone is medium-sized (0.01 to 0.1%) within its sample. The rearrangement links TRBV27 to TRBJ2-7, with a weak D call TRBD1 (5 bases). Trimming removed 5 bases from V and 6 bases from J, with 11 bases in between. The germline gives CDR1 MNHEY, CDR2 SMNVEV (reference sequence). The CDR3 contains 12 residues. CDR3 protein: CASSLGVGEQYF. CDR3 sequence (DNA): TGTGCCAGCAGTCTAGGGGTGGGCGAGCAGTACTTC.

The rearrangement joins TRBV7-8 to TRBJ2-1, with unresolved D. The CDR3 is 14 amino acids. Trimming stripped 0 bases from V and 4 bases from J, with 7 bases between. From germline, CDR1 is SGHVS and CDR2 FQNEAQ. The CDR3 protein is CASSLAAQYNEQFF. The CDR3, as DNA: TGTGCCAGCAGCTTAGCGGCTCAATACAATGAGCAGTTCTTC.

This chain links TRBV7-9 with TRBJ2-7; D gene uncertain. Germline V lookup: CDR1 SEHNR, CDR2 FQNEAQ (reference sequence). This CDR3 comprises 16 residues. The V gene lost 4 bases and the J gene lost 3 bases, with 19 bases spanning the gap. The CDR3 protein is CASSSSMPRVSYEQYF. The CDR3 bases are TGTGCCAGCAGCTCCAGCATGCCCCGGGTTAGCTACGAGCAGTACTTC.

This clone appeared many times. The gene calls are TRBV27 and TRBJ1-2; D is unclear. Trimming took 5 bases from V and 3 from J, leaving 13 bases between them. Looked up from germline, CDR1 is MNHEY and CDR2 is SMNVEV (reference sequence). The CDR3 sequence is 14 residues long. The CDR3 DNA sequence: TGTGCCAGCAGTGAGCAAAGTGGGGACTATGGCTACACCTTC. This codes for CASSEQSGDYGYTF.

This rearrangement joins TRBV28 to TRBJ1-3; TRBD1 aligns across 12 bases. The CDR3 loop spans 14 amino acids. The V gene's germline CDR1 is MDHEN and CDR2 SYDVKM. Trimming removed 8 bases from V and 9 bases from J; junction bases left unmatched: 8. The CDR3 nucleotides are TGTGCCAGCGAAGCGGGACAGGGGGCACGCACCATATATTTT. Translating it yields CASEAGQGARTIYF.

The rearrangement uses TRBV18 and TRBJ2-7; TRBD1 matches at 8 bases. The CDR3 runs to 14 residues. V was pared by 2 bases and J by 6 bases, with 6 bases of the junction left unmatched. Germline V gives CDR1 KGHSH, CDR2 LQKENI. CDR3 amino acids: CASSPNQGASEQYF. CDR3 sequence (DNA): TGTGCCAGCTCACCAAACCAGGGGGCAAGCGAGCAGTACTTC.

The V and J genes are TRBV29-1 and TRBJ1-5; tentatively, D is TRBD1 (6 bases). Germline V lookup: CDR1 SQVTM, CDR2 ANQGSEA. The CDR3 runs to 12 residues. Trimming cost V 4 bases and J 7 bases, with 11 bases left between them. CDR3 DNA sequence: TGCAGCGTTGCAGGGGTGGGGCAGCCCCAGCATTTT. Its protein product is CSVAGVGQPQHF.

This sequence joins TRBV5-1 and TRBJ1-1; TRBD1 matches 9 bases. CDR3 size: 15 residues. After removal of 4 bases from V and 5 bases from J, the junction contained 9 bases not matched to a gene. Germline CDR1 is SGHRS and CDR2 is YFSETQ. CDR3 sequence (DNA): TGCGCCAGCAGCGTTACAGGGGGCGCGGAAACTGAAGCTTTCTTT. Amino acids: CASSVTGGAETEAFF. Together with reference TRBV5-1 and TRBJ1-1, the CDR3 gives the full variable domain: KAGVTQTPRYLIKTRGQQVTLSCSPISGHRSVSWYQQTPGQGLQFLFEYFSETQRNKGNFPGRFSGRQFSNSRSEMNVSTLELGDSALYLCASSVTGGAETEAFFGQGTRLTVV.

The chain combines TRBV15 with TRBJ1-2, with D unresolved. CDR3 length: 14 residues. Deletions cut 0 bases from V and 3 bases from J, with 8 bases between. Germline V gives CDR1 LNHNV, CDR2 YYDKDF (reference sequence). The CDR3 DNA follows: TGTGCCACCAGCAGAGAGCGGGCGGACTATGGCTACACCTTC. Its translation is CATSRERADYGYTF.

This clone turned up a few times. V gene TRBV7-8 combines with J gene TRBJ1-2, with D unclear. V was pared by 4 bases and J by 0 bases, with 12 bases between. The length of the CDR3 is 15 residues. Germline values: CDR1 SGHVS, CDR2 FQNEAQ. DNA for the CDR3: TGTGCCAGCAGCTCCTTGGAGGGAGCTAACTATGGCTACACCTTC. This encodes CASSSLEGANYGYTF.

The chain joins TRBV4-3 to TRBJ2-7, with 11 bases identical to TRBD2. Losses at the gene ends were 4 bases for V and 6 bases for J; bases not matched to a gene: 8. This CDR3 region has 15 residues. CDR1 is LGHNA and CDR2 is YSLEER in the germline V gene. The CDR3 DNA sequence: TGCGCCAGCAGCCCGTTAGCGGGGGGGCTCTCCGAGCAGTACTTC. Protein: CASSPLAGGLSEQYF.

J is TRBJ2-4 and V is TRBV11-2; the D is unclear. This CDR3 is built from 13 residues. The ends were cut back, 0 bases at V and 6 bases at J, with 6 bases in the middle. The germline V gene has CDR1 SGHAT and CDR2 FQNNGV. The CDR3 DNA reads TGTGCCAGCAGCTTAGATTTGCGAAACATTCAGTACTTC. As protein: CASSLDLRNIQYF.

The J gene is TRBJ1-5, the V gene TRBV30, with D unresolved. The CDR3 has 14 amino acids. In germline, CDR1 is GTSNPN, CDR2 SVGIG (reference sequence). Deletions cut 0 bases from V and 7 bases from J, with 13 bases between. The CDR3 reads CAWSVLTDGQPQHF. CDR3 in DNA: TGTGCCTGGAGTGTACTGACCGACGGCCAGCCCCAGCATTTT.

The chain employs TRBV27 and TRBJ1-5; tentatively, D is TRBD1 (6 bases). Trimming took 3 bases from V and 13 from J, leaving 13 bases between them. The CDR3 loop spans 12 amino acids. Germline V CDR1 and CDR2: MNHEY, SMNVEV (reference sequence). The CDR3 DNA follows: TGTGCCAGCAGTTTTGGCCAGGGGCCTCAGCATTTT. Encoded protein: CASSFGQGPQHF.

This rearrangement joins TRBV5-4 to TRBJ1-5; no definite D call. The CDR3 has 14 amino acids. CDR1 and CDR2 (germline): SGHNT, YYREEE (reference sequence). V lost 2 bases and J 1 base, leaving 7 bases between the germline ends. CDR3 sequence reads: CASSFKSSNQPQHF. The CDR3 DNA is TGTGCCAGCAGCTTCAAAAGCAGCAATCAGCCCCAGCATTTT.

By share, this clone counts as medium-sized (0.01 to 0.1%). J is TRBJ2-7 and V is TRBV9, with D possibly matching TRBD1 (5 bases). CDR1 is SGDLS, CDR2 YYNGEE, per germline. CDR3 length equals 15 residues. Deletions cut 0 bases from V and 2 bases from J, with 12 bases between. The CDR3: CASSVGQGEAYEQYF. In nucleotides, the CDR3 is TGTGCCAGCAGCGTAGGGCAGGGCGAGGCCTACGAGCAGTACTTC.

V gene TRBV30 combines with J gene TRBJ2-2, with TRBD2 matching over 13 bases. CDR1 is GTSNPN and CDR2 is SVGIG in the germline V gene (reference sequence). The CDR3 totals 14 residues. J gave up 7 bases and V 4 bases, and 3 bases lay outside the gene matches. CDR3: CAWMGLAGFGELFF. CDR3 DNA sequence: TGTGCCTGGATGGGACTAGCGGGATTCGGGGAGCTGTTTTTT.

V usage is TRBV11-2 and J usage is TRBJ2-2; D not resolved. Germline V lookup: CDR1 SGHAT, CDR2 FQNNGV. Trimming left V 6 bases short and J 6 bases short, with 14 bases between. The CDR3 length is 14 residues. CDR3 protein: CASRPIGSAGELFF. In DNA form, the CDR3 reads TGTGCCAGCAGACCGATAGGATCGGCCGGGGAGCTGTTTTTT.

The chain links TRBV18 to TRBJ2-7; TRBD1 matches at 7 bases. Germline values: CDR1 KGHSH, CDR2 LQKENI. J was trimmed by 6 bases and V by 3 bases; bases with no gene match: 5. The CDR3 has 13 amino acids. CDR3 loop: CASSPKTGAEQYF. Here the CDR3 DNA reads TGTGCCAGCTCACCGAAAACAGGGGCCGAGCAGTACTTC.

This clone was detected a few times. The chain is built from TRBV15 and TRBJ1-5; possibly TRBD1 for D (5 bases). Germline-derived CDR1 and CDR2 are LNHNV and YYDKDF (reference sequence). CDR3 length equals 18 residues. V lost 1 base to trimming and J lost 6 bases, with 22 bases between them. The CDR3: CATSRVFRTSGSGQPQHF. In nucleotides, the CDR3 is TGTGCCACCAGCAGAGTTTTTAGGACTTCAGGGAGTGGTCAGCCCCAGCATTTT.